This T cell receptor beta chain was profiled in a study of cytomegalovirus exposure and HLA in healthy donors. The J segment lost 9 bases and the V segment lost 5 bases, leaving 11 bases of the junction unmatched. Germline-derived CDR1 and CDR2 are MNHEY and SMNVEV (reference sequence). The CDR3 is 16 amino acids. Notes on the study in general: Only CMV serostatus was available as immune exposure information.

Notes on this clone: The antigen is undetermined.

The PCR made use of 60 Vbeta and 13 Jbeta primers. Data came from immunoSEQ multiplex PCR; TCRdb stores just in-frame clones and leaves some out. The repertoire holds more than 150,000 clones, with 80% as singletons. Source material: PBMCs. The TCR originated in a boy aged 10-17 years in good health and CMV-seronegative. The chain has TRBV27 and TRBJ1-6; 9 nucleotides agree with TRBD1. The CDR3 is CASSKDIPDRGSPLHF. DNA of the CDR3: TGTGCCAGCAGTAAAGATATACCGGACAGGGGTTCACCCCTCCACTTT.